This record looks at one T cell receptor beta chain sequence and its context. Its antigen is unknown. Base qualities are not recorded, but no much larger clone differs from it by a single base. At one collaborating source in Seattle, patients were enrolled during active infection and were followed longitudinally through the course of disease. Collaborating institutions collected whole blood in K2EDTA tubes following their own protocols. Collaborator samples were shipped for TCRbeta analysis as frozen whole blood, isolated PBMCs, or DNA extracted from either sample type. TCRbeta CDR3 regions were amplified from genomic DNA using the immunoSEQ Assay, a bias-controlled multiplex PCR. The authors processed their data as follows. Nucleated cell counts per sample were estimated from amplification of reference gene primers within the assay. To quantify the absolute abundance of each unique TCRbeta CDR3 rearrangement, sequence reads were collapsed and filtered. For each sample, productive Simpson clonality was calculated as the square root of Simpson's diversity index over productive rearrangements. TCRdb carries this immuneACCESS record with in-frame sequences only. Its versions omit some clonotypes, under half of them owing to an unresolved V gene in the studies checked, with the rest unexplained. D and trimming were read from the DNA, whereas the V and J calls and clone size are those reported in that table. Counted in this sample were under 350,000 clones; around 90% of them appeared once. The ten largest clonotypes hold approximately 7.5% of the sample.

The sample belongs to a study of blood T cell repertoires in COVID-19 (dated by TCRdb to about 2020). Turning to the overall study: Samples covering the acute and convalescent phases of COVID-19 were provided by collaborators in the United States, Italy and Spain. Subjects who had been exposed to COVID-19, were actively infected with it, or had recovered from it provided the deeply sampled blood TCRbeta repertoires that made up the dataset. HLA class I and class II types, where available, came from metadata supplied by the sample provider rather than from assay-based typing. The samples were drawn from two sources: the first 160 participants of the ongoing ImmuneRACE study, and 1,200 or so subjects contributed by 6 global collaborators. Sample metadata almost always included a de-identified subject ID, COVID-19 status, age in years and sex. The material from the prospective study consisted of cDNA or gDNA derived from T cells, B-cell-depleted T cells, or PBMCs. The repertoires were made available in a free public database intended to serve as a resource for research on the immune response to SARS-CoV-2. Overall study results and their limits: The amount of clinical and demographic metadata varied by source and participant and was provided uncurated.

The sequenced sample was peripheral blood. This TCR was sampled from a woman in her thirties with COVID-19, enrolled during active disease.

The DNA sequence reads TGTGCCAGCAGTTTACCAACAGGGAGATCTGGAAACACCATATATTTT. This encodes CASSLPTGRSGNTIYF. The sequence joins TRBV6-6 to TRBJ1-3; tentative D gene TRBD1, with 6 bases matching. V and J are truncated by 4 bases and 1 base respectively, leaving an intervening sequence of 14 bases. CDR1 and CDR2 are read off the germline V gene (reference sequence) as MNHNY and SVGAGI. Including cysteine and phenylalanine, the CDR3 has 16 amino acids. Only the CDR3 DNA is retained, 48 bases long and in frame from the first base.